This TCR beta chain was retrieved from a study of blood T cell repertoires in COVID-19. Study-wide background: Specimens from acute and convalescent COVID-19 originated in the United States, Italy and Spain. PBMCs, B-cell-depleted T cells, or T cells were the source of the cDNA or gDNA that made up the material.

Original processing notes: Scientists estimated how many nucleated cells there were by amplifying reference gene primers. Only in-frame clones appear in the TCRdb table, and some are missing; sequencing was by immunoSEQ multiplex PCR. V and J calls and clone size are copied from that table; D and trimming were computed from the DNA. The table has 150,000 to 200,000 clones, 70% to 90% seen once. Trimming removed 5 bases from V and 2 bases from J, with 15 bases in between. This CDR3 is built from 16 residues. The germline V gene encodes CDR1 LNHDA and CDR2 SQIVND (reference sequence). This sequence joins TRBV19 and TRBJ2-2; D is possibly TRBD1 (6 bases). The sample comprised peripheral blood. This sequence was found in a human donor in a cohort sampled during active COVID-19. CDR3: CASSPPRGRNTGELFF. The CDR3 DNA reads TGTGCCAGTAGTCCCCCCAGGGGTCGTAACACCGGGGAGCTGTTTTTT.